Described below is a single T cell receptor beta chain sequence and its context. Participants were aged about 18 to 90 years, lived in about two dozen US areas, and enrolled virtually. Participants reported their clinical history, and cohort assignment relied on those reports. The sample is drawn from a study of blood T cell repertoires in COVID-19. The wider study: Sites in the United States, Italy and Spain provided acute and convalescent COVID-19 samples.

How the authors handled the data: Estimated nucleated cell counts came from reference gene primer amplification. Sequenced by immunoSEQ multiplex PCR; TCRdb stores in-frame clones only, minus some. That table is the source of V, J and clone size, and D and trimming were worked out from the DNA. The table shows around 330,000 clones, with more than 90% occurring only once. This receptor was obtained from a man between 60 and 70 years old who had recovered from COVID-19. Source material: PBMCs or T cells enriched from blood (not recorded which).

The CDR3 spells CASSRAGGVNSPLHF. The CDR3 nucleotides are TGTGCCAGCAGCAGGGCGGGGGGTGTTAATTCACCCCTCCACTTT. This chain connects TRBV6-5 to TRBJ1-6, with D maybe TRBD1 (5 bases). V was trimmed by 6 bases and J by 6 bases, leaving 15 bases between them. This CDR3 region has 15 residues. CDR1 and CDR2 (germline): MNHEY, SVGAGI.